This T cell receptor (beta chain) was recovered during a study of T-cell memory formation after mild COVID-19. Study-wide findings and caveats: Contracting clones from day 15 to 85 had balanced CD4/CD8; later expanders favoured CD4+.

TCRdb redid the calling of the 5' RACE reads with MiXCR, one entry per CDR3 protein. The data contain 400,000 or so distinct CDR3 sequences, about 19% of them singletons. This CDR3 region has 16 residues. V lost 4 bases, J lost 3 bases, and 18 bases lay in between. On this clonotype: Antigen specificity is unknown.

The chain links TRBV12-3 or TRBV12-4 to TRBJ2-5, with D perhaps matching TRBD1 (6 bases). Sequences were obtained from PBMCs or a T cell subset sorted from them (not recorded which). This TCR derives from an adult woman who had mild COVID-19 (a few samples of this study predate the infection). Cell type and time point are not known. CDR3 in amino acids: CASSSGHSNVEETQYF. CDR3 in DNA: TGTGCCAGCAGTTCGGGACACTCAAATGTCGAAGAGACCCAGTACTTC.